This paragraph reports one T cell receptor beta chain. It has no known antigen specificity. Base qualities are not at hand, and no much larger clone is one base apart. These data are taken from a study of PD-1 blockade in classical Hodgkin lymphoma (dated by TCRdb to about 2020). As for the study more broadly: Nivolumab dosing was 3 mg/kg intravenously every 2 weeks, continuing until either disease progression or unacceptable toxicity. A peripheral blood immune signature of response to PD-1 blockade in classical Hodgkin lymphoma was defined using TCR beta sequencing and CyTOF.

Here is what the overall study found, with its caveats: The study was restricted to a single clinical trial cohort, and the causes of repertoire differences, possibly disease activity or prior therapy, were left undefined. Trial patients with a complete response had baseline diversity similar to that of newly diagnosed patients, while partial responders and progressors had significantly lower diversity. A significant rise by C4D1 was seen in CD4+ but not CD8+ TCR diversity (p=0.0027 vs p=0.16), with the rise being most apparent in complete responders (p=0.02). Newly diagnosed patients were reported to have lower baseline TCR diversity than healthy donors, and relapsed/refractory patients were reported to have lower baseline TCR diversity still. Diversity was lower in patients who began nivolumab less than 1 year after ASCT, so these patients were left out of later analyses to avoid confounding by immune reconstitution.

The Qiagen DNeasy kit was used to extract genomic DNA from unsorted PBMCs and from the negatively selected CD4+ and CD8+ fractions. Amplification of TCR beta CDR3 regions was done by immunoSEQ multiplex PCR with primers that anneal to V and J segments. A synthetic immune receptor repertoire was used to minimize amplification bias, and any residual bias was removed computationally once sequencing was done. The study's processing was this. Repertoire diversity was quantified as the Shannon entropy index using custom Python scripts. The unsorted, CD4+ and CD8+ repertoires were each analyzed separately, with the exception of combined analyses, where CD4+ and CD8+ sequences were merged in silico. A clone was considered expanded if an increase in frequency of at least 2-fold after treatment relative to C1D1 was found, and a pseudocount of 0.5 was applied to clones undetected at baseline. Clones with 0 or 1 copy at C1D1 were defined as singleton clones, while clones with 2 or more copies were defined as non-singleton clones. Clones expanded in unsorted samples were labelled as CD4+, CD8+ or unknown by matching protein sequences in sorted samples from the same patient. Wilcoxon tests were applied to paired samples to test diversity changes from C1D1 to C4D1. TCRdb limited this immuneACCESS table to in-frame rearrangements with V and J called. A share of clones is missing; checked studies link under half to unresolved V genes, and the rest is unexplained. V, J and clone size are taken as reported in that table, and D and trimming were inferred from the DNA itself. The sample profile shows around 15,000 clones; 65% to 80% of them were found once. About 1.9% of the sample rests with the top ten.

The meaning of the sample's time point label: cycle 4 day 1 (C4D1), after 6 weeks of nivolumab. All trial patients had relapsed after autologous stem cell transplantation, with cohorts A, B and C differing in prior brentuximab vedotin exposure. Using a Miltenyi CD4+ T cell isolation kit, CD4+ T cells were purified from thawed PBMCs through magnetic negative selection. The trial cohort comprised some 60 patients with relapsed/refractory classical Hodgkin lymphoma whose best overall responses were complete response, partial response or progressive disease. In the multi-cohort phase II CheckMate 205 trial, trial patients received single-agent nivolumab. Best overall response was determined by an independent review committee according to the 2007 International Working Group response criteria. Trial PBMCs were collected just before the start of nivolumab (C1D1) and during therapy at cycle 2 day 1 and cycle 4 day 1. Peripheral blood was collected in 8 mL Vacutainer Cell Preparation Tubes, from which PBMCs were isolated by centrifugation and then cryopreserved. Purified CD4+ and CD8+ fractions were prepared only for cases with an additional available PBMC sample. On LS columns in a quadroMACS separator, the magnetically labelled cells were depleted, and the flow-through was collected as the purified fraction.

The CDR3 measures 23 amino acids from cysteine to phenylalanine. Of all the DNA, just the CDR3 is kept, 69 bases in frame from base 1. CDR1 is given as WNHNN and CDR2 as SYGVQD, both from the germline V gene (reference sequence). V sheds 6 bases and J sheds 0 bases, leaving 33 bases between their ends. The TCR was taken from a human donor with classical Hodgkin lymphoma. The material was CD4+ T cells from blood, obtained before the fourth cycle of nivolumab. The sequence joins TRBV10-1 to TRBJ2-6, with a weak D call of TRBD1 (5 bases match). Read as DNA, the sequence is TGCGCCAGCAGCGCCGGGCTACAAGATTGGGGCCATTACCAAAACTCTGGGGCCAACGTCCTGACTTTC. Translated, it reads CASSAGLQDWGHYQNSGANVLTF.